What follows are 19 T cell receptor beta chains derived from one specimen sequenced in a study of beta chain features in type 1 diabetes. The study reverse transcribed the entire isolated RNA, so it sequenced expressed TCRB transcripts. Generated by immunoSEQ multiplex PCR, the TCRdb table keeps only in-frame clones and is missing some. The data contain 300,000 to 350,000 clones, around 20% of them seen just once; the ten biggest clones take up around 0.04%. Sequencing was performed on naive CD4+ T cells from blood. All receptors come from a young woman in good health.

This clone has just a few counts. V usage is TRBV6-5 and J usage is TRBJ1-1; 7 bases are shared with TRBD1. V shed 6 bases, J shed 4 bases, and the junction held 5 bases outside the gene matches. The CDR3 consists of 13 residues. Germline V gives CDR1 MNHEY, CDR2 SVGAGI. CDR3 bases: TGTGCCAGCAGAAGGACAGGCTCCACTGAAGCTTTCTTT. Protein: CASRRTGSTEAFF.

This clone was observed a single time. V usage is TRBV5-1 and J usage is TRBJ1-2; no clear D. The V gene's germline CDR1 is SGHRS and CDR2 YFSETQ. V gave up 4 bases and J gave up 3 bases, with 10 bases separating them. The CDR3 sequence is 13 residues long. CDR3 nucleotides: TGCGCCAGCAGCGGTGCGGGAGACTATGGCTACACCTTC. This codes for CASSGAGDYGYTF.

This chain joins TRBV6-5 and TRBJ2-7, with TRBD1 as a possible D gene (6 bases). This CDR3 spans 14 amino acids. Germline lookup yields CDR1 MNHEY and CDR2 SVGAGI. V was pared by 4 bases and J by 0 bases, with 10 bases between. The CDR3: CASSLGTHSYEQYF. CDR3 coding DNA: TGTGCCAGCAGTTTGGGGACACACTCCTACGAGCAGTACTTC.

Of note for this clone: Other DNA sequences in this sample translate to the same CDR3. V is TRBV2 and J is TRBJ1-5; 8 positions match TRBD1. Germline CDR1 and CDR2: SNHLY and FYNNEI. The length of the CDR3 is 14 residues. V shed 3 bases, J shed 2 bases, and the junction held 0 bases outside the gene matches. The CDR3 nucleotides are TGTGCCAGCAGTGAGACAGGGGGCAATCAGCCCCAGCATTTT. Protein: CASSETGGNQPQHF.

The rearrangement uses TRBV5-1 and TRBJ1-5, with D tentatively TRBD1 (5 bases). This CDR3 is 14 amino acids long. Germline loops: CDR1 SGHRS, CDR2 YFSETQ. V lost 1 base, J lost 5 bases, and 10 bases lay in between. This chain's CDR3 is CASSLSGGDQPQHF. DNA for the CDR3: TGCGCCAGCAGCTTGAGTGGGGGGGATCAGCCCCAGCATTTT.

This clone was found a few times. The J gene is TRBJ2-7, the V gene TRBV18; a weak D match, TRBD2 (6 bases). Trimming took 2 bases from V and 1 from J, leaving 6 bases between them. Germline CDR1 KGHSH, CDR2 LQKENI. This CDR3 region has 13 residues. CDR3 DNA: TGTGCCAGCTCACCAGGGGGGTCCTACGAGCAGTACTTC. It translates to CASSPGGSYEQYF. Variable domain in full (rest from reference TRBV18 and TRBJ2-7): NAGVMQNPRHLVRRRGQEARLRCSPMKGHSHVYWYRQLPEEGLKFMVYLQKENIIDESGMPKERFSAEFPKEGPSILRIQQVVRGDSAAYFCASSPGGSYEQYFGPGTRLTVT.

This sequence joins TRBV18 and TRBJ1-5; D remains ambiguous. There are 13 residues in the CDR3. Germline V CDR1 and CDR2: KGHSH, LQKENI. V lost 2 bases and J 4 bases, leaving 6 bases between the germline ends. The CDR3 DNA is TGTGCCAGCTCACCAGGGCGAAATCAGCCCCAGCATTTT. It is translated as CASSPGRNQPQHF.

Written as DNA, the CDR3 is TGTGCCAGCAGCTTGGCTTGGAAGGCGACCCGGGTTATCGAGCAGTACTTC. This codes for CASSLAWKATRVIEQYF. The V and J genes are TRBV5-6 and TRBJ2-7; D remains ambiguous. Germline CDR1 SGHDT, CDR2 YYEEEE. The CDR3 spans 17 residues. Trimming pared 0 bases from V and 6 bases from J, leaving 22 bases between.

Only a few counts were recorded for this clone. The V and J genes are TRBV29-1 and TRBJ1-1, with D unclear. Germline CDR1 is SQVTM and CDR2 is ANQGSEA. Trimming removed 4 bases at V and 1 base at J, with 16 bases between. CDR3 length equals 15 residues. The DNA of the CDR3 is TGCAGCGTTGCGTGGTTATTGGAGGGGAACACTGAAGCTTTCTTT. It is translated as CSVAWLLEGNTEAFF.

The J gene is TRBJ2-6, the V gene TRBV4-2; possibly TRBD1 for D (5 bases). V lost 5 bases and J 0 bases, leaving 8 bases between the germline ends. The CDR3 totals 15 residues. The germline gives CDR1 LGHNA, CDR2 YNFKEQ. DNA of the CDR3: TGTGCCAGCAGCGAAGGGGCCTCTGGGGCCAACGTCCTGACTTTC. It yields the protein CASSEGASGANVLTF.

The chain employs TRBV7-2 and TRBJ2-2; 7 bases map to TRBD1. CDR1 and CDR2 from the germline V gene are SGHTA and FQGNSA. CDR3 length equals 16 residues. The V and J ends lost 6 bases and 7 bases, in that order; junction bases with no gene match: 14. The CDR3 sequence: CASSRDSTGVGGELFF. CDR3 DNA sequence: TGTGCCAGCAGTAGGGACAGCACTGGAGTAGGCGGGGAGCTGTTTTTT.

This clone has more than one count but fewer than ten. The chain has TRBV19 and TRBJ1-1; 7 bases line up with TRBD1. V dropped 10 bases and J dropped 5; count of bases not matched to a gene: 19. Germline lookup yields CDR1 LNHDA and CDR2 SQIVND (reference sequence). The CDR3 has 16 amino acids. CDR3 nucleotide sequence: TGTGCCAACTACCCGGGACAGCAACCCCTGGGGACTGAAGCTTTCTTT. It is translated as CANYPGQQPLGTEAFF.

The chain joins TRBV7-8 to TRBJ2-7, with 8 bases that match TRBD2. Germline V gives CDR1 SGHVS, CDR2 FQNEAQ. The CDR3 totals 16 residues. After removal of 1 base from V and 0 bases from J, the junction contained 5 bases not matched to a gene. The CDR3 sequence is CASSLDPSGSSYEQYF. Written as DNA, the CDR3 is TGTGCCAGCAGCTTAGACCCAAGCGGGAGCTCCTACGAGCAGTACTTC.

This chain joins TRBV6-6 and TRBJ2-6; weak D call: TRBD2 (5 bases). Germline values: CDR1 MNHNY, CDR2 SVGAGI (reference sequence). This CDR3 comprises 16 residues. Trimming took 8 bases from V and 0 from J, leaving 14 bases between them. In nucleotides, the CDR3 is TGTGCCAGCGAGTCCGGCGGGTCCTCTGGGGCCAACGTCCTGACTTTC. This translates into CASESGGSSGANVLTF.

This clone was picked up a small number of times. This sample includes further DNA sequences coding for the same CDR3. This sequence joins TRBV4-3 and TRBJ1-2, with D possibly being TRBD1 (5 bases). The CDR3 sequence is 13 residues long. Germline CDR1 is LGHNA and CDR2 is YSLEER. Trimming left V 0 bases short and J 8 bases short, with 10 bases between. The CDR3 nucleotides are TGCGCCAGCAGCCAAGAGAGGGGAGGAGGCTACACCTTC. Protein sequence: CASSQERGGGYTF.

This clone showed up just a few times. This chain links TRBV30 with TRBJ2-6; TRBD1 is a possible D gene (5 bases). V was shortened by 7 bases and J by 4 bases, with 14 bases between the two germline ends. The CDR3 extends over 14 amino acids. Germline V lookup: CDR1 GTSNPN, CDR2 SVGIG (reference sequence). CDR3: CAYSGSPGANVLTF. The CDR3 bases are TGTGCCTACTCAGGGTCTCCGGGGGCCAACGTCCTGACTTTC.

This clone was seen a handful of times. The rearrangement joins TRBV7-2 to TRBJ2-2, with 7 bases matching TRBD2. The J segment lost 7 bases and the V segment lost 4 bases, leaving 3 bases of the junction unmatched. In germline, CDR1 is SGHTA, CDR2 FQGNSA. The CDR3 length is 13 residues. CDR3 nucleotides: TGTGCCAGCAGCTCCCGGACTAGCGGGGAGCTGTTTTTT. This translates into CASSSRTSGELFF.

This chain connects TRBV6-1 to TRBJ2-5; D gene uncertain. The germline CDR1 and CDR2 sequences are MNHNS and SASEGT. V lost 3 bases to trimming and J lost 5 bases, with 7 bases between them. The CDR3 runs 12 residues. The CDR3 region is CASSEPGETQYF. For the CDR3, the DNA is TGTGCCAGCAGTGAGCCCGGGGAGACCCAGTACTTC.

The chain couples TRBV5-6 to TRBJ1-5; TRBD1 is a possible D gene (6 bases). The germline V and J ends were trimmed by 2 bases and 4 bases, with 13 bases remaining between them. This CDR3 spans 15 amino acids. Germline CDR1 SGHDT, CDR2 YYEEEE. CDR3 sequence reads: CASSFAGAGNQPQHF. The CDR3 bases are TGTGCCAGCAGCTTTGCGGGGGCAGGGAATCAGCCCCAGCATTTT.